The 10 T cell receptor beta chains given below trace back to one sample, sequenced in a study of cytomegalovirus exposure and HLA in healthy donors. The PCR was carried out with 60 Vbeta primers and 13 Jbeta primers. Using immunoSEQ multiplex PCR, the repertoire was profiled, and TCRdb retains in-frame clones only, with some absent. The sample records 55,000 or so clones, over 80% being singletons. Sequencing was performed on PBMCs. These receptors were collected from a man aged 30-40 years in good health and CMV-seronegative.

The J gene is TRBJ2-3, the V gene TRBV30; 14 bases line up with TRBD2. V shed 2 bases, J shed 1 base, and the junction held 14 bases outside the gene matches. Germline CDR1 and CDR2: GTSNPN and SVGIG (reference sequence). CDR3 length: 20 residues. CDR3 loop: CAWSPRLAGGPIYGTDTQYF. CDR3 nucleotide sequence: TGTGCCTGGAGTCCTCGACTAGCGGGGGGGCCCATATATGGCACAGATACGCAGTATTTT.

This clone was detected only once. V usage is TRBV7-6 and J usage is TRBJ2-5, with 7 bases matching TRBD1. The junction had 11 bases not matched to a gene; V was cut back by 6 bases and J by 7 bases. The CDR3 has 14 residues. The V gene's germline CDR1 is SGHVS and CDR2 FNYEAQ. CDR3 in DNA: TGTGCCAGCAGTTCAAACAGGGGAATGGGGACCCAGTACTTC. Its translation is CASSSNRGMGTQYF.

This chain joins TRBV15 and TRBJ1-1; TRBD1 agrees at 7 bases. The CDR3 is 19 amino acids. Germline V gene sequence: CDR1 LNHNV, CDR2 YYDKDF (reference sequence). V lost 0 bases, J lost 2 bases, and 15 bases stayed unmatched. The CDR3 here is CATSRDLRGRGMRNTEAFF. In DNA form, the CDR3 reads TGTGCCACCAGCAGAGATCTGAGGGGGCGAGGGATGAGAAACACTGAAGCTTTCTTT.

A few counts support this clone. This chain links TRBV19 with TRBJ2-3; 13 nucleotides line up with TRBD2. The CDR3 totals 17 residues. The junction had 7 bases not matched to a gene; V was cut back by 4 bases and J by 3 bases. CDR1 and CDR2 (germline): LNHDA, SQIVND (reference sequence). The CDR3 region has the DNA TGTGCCAGTAGTACTAGACTAGCGGGAGGCCGGACAGATACGCAGTATTTT. It specifies CASSTRLAGGRTDTQYF.

CDR3 DNA sequence: TGTGCCAGCAGTTACTTGGCAGGGGCATACGAACAGTTCTTC. This sequence encodes CASSYLAGAYEQFF. The J gene is TRBJ2-1, the V gene TRBV6-5; D is possibly TRBD1 (6 bases). Germline CDR1 reads MNHEY; CDR2 reads SVGAGI. The CDR3 is made up of 14 amino acids. V was trimmed by 1 base and J by 13 bases, leaving 17 bases between them.

V and J are TRBV11-2 and TRBJ2-5; D may be TRBD1 (7 bases). Trimming left V 5 bases short and J 4 bases short, with 26 bases between. This CDR3 region has 18 residues. CDR1 is SGHAT and CDR2 is FQNNGV in the germline V gene. CDR3 DNA: TGTGCCAGCAGCCAGGGGGGAGGCAGCTCGAGGATGGGAGAGACCCAGTACTTC. Its protein is CASSQGGGSSRMGETQYF. The complete variable domain, with remaining parts taken from reference TRBV11-2 and TRBJ2-5, reads EAGVAQSPRYKIIEKRQSVAFWCNPISGHATLYWYQQILGQGPKLLIQFQNNGVVDDSQLPKDRFSAERLKGVDSTLKIQPAKLEDSAVYLCASSQGGGSSRMGETQYFGPGTRLLVL.

This clone has a single count. The junction differs from germline at one of its ends, possibly a read error. The chain uses TRBV7-7 and TRBJ2-5; D is unclear. Germline V lookup: CDR1 SSHAT, CDR2 FNYEAQ (reference sequence). The CDR3 has 16 amino acids. CDR3 DNA: TGTGCTAGCAGCTTAGGCAGGTCGCCAGTGGTAGAGACCCAGTACTTC. Residues: CASSLGRSPVVETQYF.

CDR3 DNA sequence: TGTGCCAGCAGCTTCCAAGCATCCAGGGGGCGGGGCACTGAAGCTTTCTTT. It specifies CASSFQASRGRGTEAFF. This chain connects TRBV7-2 to TRBJ1-1, with TRBD1 matching over 8 bases. The CDR3 totals 17 residues. V shed 3 bases and J 4 bases; nucleotides not matched to a gene: 13. CDR1 is SGHTA and CDR2 is FQGNSA in the germline V gene.

The V and J genes are TRBV30 and TRBJ2-1; D uncertain. V was cut by 4 bases and J by 0 bases, with 7 bases left in between. CDR1 GTSNPN and CDR2 SVGIG come from the germline V gene (reference sequence). The CDR3 sequence is 13 residues long. DNA for the CDR3: TGTGCCTGGACCTCCCCCTCCTACAATGAGCAGTTCTTC. This encodes CAWTSPSYNEQFF. The whole variable domain, filled in from reference TRBV30 and TRBJ2-1, reads SQTIHQWPATLVQPVGSPLSLECTVEGTSNPNLYWYRQAAGRGLQLLFYSVGIGQISSEVPQNLSASRPQDRQFILSSKKLLLSDSGFYLCAWTSPSYNEQFFGPGTRLTVL.

The J gene is TRBJ2-1, the V gene TRBV5-1; 12 nucleotides match TRBD2. Germline loops: CDR1 SGHRS, CDR2 YFSETQ. Unmatched junction bases numbered 4, after V lost 2 bases and J lost 7 bases. The CDR3 contains 15 residues. This CDR3 is CASSFLAGGQNEQFF. The DNA of the CDR3 is TGCGCCAGCAGCTTCCTAGCGGGAGGGCAAAATGAGCAGTTCTTC.